A selection of T cell receptor beta chains follows, all from one sample in a study of technical replicates of blood from a few donors. Repertoires were generated with immunoSEQ multiplex PCR, while TCRdb's copy carries only in-frame clones and drops some. The sample holds around 14,000 clones; 80% to 85% are singletons and the top ten take approximately 11%. The sequenced sample was PBMCs. Receptor source: a human donor in good health. Each CDR3 is given with its conserved first and last residue. Fields, in order: clone size, D gene, V gene, J gene, CDR3 protein, CDR3 DNA. The D gene is left open where the match is weak. Clone size appears in some rows only: once, few, many, or a class for an expanded clone.

-	-	TRBV27	TRBJ2-2	CASTRVQNTGELFF	TGTGCCAGTACGAGGGTTCAAAACACCGGGGAGCTGTTTTTT
once	-	TRBV10-1	TRBJ2-1	CASSAGDEQFF	TGCGCCAGCAGTGCGGGGGATGAGCAGTTCTTC
-	-	TRBV5-1	TRBJ2-1	CASSSHREGLSSYNEQFF	TGCGCCAGCAGCTCTCACAGGGAAGGGCTGAGCTCCTACAATGAGCAGTTCTTC
-	-	TRBV30	TRBJ2-3	CALTFSTDTQYF	TGTGCCTTGACATTCAGCACAGATACGCAGTATTTT
-	-	TRBV7-3	TRBJ2-1	CASSRPSVAPSSCNEQFF	TGTGCCAGCAGCAGGCCCTCGGTAGCGCCGAGCTCCTGCAATGAGCAGTTCTTC
-	-	TRBV2	TRBJ2-1	CASSADNEQFF	TGTGCCAGCAGTGCCGACAATGAGCAGTTCTTC
-	-	TRBV18	TRBJ1-5	CASSPGGGFQPQHF	TGTGCCAGCTCCCCCGGGGGAGGGTTTCAGCCCCAGCATTTT
-	-	TRBV28	TRBJ2-1	CASRSGGPYNEQFF	TGTGCCAGCAGGTCGGGGGGCCCCTACAATGAGCAGTTCTTC
-	-	TRBV19	TRBJ1-2	CASSSQETYGYTF	TGTGCCAGTAGTTCACAGGAGACCTATGGCTACACCTTC
-	TRBD2	TRBV19	TRBJ2-7	CASSGLAGGYEQYF	TGTGCCAGTAGCGGACTAGCGGGAGGCTACGAGCAGTACTTC
-	TRBD2	TRBV7-6	TRBJ2-2	CASSLELAGGAGELFF	TGTGCCAGCAGCTTAGAACTAGCGGGAGGGGCCGGGGAGCTGTTTTTT
-	-	TRBV20-1	TRBJ2-7	CSASENYEQYF	TGCAGTGCTAGCGAGAACTACGAGCAGTACTTC
once	-	TRBV5-1	TRBJ1-2	CASSLGDTDYGYTF	TGCGCCAGCAGCTTGGGGGACACTGACTATGGCTACACCTTC
-	TRBD1	TRBV7-8	TRBJ2-3	CASSLALTGQGRDTQYF	TGTGCCAGCAGCTTAGCGCTAACGGGACAGGGGCGGGATACGCAGTATTTT
once	-	TRBV11-2	TRBJ2-1	CASSLATRQFF	TGTGCCAGCAGCTTAGCAACTCGGCAGTTCTTC
-	TRBD1	TRBV2	TRBJ1-4	CASSPTGRAEKLFF	TGTGCCAGCAGTCCGACAGGGAGAGCTGAAAAACTGTTTTTT
-	-	TRBV6-4	TRBJ2-2	CASSDPQGSNTGELFF	TGTGCCAGCAGTGACCCGCAGGGGTCCAACACCGGGGAGCTGTTTTTT
-	TRBD1	TRBV5-4	TRBJ2-1	CASSFAGQGRDEQFF	TGTGCCAGCAGCTTCGCCGGACAGGGGAGGGATGAGCAGTTCTTC
-	TRBD1	TRBV2	TRBJ2-7	CASRVRTGGLYEQYF	TGTGCCAGCAGGGTCAGGACAGGGGGTCTCTACGAGCAGTACTTC
few	TRBD2	TRBV10-2	TRBJ2-1	CASRALAGTYDEQFF	TGCGCCAGCAGGGCCCTAGCGGGTACCTATGATGAGCAGTTCTTC
-	-	TRBV27	TRBJ2-7	CASSTGSSYEQYF	TGTGCCAGCAGCACAGGAAGTTCCTACGAGCAGTACTTC
-	TRBD2	TRBV2	TRBJ2-1	CASSELAGGPHEQFF	TGTGCCAGCAGTGAACTAGCGGGAGGGCCCCATGAGCAGTTCTTC
-	-	TRBV20-1	TRBJ2-5	CSALGLETQYF	TGCAGTGCTCTGGGGCTGGAGACCCAGTACTTC
-	-	TRBV30	TRBJ2-6	CAWSYSGANVLTF	TGTGCCTGGAGTTACTCTGGGGCCAACGTCCTGACTTTC
-	TRBD1	TRBV5-6	TRBJ1-1	CASSQTGGTEAFF	TGTGCCAGCAGCCAGACAGGGGGCACTGAAGCTTTCTTT
-	TRBD2	TRBV9	TRBJ2-3	CASSVVLAGGPDTQYF	TGTGCCAGCAGCGTAGTATTGGCGGGAGGGCCAGATACGCAGTATTTT
-	-	TRBV6-4	TRBJ2-4	CASRDPLLVGNIQYF	TGTGCCAGCAGGGACCCACTACTAGTCGGGAACATTCAGTACTTC
-	TRBD1	TRBV5-1	TRBJ1-2	CASSPTTGWNGYTF	TGCGCCAGCAGCCCCACGACAGGGTGGAATGGCTACACCTTC
-	-	TRBV5-6	TRBJ2-1	CASSGYRRSYNEQFF	TGTGCCAGCAGCGGGTATCGGAGGTCCTACAATGAGCAGTTCTTC
-	TRBD2	TRBV14	TRBJ2-7	CASSLPGGTEQYF	TGTGCCAGCAGCCTCCCGGGGGGGACCGAGCAGTACTTC
-	-	TRBV25-1	TRBJ1-4	CASTGGVQEKLFF	TGTGCCAGCACCGGGGGGGTACAAGAAAAACTGTTTTTT
-	-	TRBV7-3	TRBJ1-1	CASSFDKNTEAFF	TGTGCCAGCAGCTTTGACAAGAACACTGAAGCTTTCTTT
-	-	TRBV5-1	TRBJ2-1	CASSLGVGSAINEQFF	TGCGCCAGCAGCTTGGGGGTTGGTAGCGCTATCAATGAGCAGTTCTTC
-	-	TRBV11-2	TRBJ2-7	CASSPTVTSYEQYF	TGTGCCAGCAGCCCGACAGTCACCTCCTACGAGCAGTACTTC
-	TRBD1	TRBV6-5	TRBJ1-2	CASSYSMRGLNGYTF	TGTGCCAGCAGTTACTCGATGAGGGGGCTCAATGGCTACACCTTC
-	TRBD1	TRBV29-1	TRBJ1-3	CSVEMGQNGNTIYF	TGCAGCGTTGAAATGGGACAGAATGGAAACACCATATATTTT
-	TRBD1	TRBV25-1	TRBJ2-1	CASSPGQGALDEQFF	TGTGCCAGCTCCCCCGGACAGGGGGCTTTGGATGAGCAGTTCTTC
-	TRBD2	TRBV6-1	TRBJ2-1	CASSETLAVYNEQFF	TGTGCCAGCAGTGAAACACTAGCGGTCTACAATGAGCAGTTCTTC
-	TRBD1	TRBV10-1	TRBJ1-5	CASSRTGSNQPQHF	TGCGCCAGCAGTCGGACAGGTAGCAATCAGCCCCAGCATTTT
-	-	TRBV29-1	TRBJ1-4	CSIADNNEKLFF	TGCAGCATAGCGGACAATAATGAAAAACTGTTTTTT
once	TRBD1	TRBV18	TRBJ1-4	CASSPTGGREKLFF	TGTGCCAGCTCACCGACAGGGGGCCGTGAAAAACTGTTTTTT
-	TRBD1	TRBV7-2	TRBJ1-1	CASSLEPGQGNTEAFF	TGTGCCAGCAGCTTAGAACCGGGACAGGGGAACACTGAAGCTTTCTTT
-	-	TRBV6-6	TRBJ2-7	CASTAVGVREQYF	TGTGCCAGCACTGCGGTGGGAGTACGGGAGCAGTACTTC
-	TRBD2	TRBV28	TRBJ2-7	CASSFSSGKGYEQYF	TGTGCCAGCAGTTTTTCTAGCGGGAAGGGGTACGAGCAGTACTTC
-	TRBD1	TRBV28	TRBJ1-2	CASMAGGAGPSGYTF	TGTGCCAGCATGGCAGGGGGCGCCGGTCCGAGCGGCTACACCTTC